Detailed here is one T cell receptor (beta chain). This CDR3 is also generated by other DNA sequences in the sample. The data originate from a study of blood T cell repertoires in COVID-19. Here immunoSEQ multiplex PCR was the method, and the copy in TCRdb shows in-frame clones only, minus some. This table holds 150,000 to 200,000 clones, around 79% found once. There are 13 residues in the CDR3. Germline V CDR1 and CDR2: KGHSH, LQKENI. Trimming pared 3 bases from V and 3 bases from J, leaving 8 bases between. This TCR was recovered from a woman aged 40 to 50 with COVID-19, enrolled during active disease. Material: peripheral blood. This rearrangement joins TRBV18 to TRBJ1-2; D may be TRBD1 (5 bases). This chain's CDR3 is CASSPGGDYGYTF. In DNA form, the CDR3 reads TGTGCCAGCTCACCTGGGGGGGACTATGGCTACACCTTC.